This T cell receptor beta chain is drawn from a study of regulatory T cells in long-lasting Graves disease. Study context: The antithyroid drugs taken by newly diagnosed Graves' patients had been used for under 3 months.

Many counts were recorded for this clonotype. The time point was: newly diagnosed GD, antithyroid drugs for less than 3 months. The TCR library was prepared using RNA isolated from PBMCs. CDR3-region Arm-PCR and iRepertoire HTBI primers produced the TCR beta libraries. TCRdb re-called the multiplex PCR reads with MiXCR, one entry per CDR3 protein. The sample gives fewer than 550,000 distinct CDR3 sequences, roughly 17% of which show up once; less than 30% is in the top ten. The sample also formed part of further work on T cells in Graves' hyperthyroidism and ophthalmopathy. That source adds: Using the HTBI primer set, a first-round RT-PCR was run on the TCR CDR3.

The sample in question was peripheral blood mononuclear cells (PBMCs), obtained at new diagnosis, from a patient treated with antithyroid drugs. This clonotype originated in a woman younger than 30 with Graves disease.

CDR3 residues: CASSLPRASGSSDTQYF. DNA for the CDR3: TGTGCCAGCAGTTTGCCTAGGGCTAGCGGGAGTTCAGATACGCAGTATTTT. This sequence joins TRBV12-3 or TRBV12-4 and TRBJ2-3; 10 positions agree with TRBD2. The CDR3 contains 17 residues. Losses at the gene ends were 3 bases for V and 4 bases for J; bases not matched to a gene: 10.